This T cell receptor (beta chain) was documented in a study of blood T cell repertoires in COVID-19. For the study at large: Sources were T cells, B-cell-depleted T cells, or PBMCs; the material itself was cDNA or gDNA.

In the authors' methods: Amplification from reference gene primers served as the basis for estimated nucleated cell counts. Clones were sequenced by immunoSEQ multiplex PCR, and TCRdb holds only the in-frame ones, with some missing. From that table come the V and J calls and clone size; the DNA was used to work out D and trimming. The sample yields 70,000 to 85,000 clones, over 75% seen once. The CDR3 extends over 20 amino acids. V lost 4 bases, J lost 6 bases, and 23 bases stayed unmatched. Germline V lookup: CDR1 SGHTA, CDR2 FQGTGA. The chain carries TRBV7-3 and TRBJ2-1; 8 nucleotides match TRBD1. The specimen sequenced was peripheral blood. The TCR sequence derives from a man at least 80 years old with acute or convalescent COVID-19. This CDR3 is CASSSAPRTGLLFMGNEQFF. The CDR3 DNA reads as TGTGCCAGCAGCTCAGCTCCTAGGACAGGGCTACTCTTTATGGGCAATGAGCAGTTCTTC.